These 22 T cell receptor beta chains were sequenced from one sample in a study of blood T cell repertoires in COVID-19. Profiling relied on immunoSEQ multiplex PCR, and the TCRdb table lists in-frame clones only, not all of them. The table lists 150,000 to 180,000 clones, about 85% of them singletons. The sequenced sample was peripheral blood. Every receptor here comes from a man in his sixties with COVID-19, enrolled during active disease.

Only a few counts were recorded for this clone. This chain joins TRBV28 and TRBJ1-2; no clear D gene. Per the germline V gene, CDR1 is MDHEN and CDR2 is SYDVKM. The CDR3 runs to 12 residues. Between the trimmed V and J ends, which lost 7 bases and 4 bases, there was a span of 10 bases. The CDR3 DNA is TGTGCCAGCAAAGCGGGTGGCTATGGCTACACCTTC. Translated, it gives CASKAGGYGYTF.

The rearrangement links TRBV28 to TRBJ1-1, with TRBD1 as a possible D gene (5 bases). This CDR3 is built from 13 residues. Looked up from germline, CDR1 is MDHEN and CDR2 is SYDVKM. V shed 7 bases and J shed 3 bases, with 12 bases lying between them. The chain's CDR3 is CASIRGGDTEAFF. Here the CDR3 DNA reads TGTGCCAGCATACGGGGGGGTGACACTGAAGCTTTCTTT. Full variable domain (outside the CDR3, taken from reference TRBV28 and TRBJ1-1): DVKVTQSSRYLVKRTGEKVFLECVQDMDHENMFWYRQDPGLGLRLIYFSYDVKMKEKGDIPEGYSVSREKKERFSLILESASTNQTSMYLCASIRGGDTEAFFGQGTRLTVV.

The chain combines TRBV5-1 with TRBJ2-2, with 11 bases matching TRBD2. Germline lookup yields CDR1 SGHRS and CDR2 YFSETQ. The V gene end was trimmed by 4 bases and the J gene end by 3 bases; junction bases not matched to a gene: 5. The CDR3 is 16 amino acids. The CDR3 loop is CASSQTSGSYTGELFF. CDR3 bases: TGCGCCAGCAGCCAAACTAGCGGGAGTTACACCGGGGAGCTGTTTTTT.

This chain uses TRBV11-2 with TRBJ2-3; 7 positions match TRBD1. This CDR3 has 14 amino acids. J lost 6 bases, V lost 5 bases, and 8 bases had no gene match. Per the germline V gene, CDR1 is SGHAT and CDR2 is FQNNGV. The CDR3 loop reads CASSPGTVRDTQYF. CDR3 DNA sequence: TGTGCCAGCAGCCCTGGGACAGTCAGGGATACGCAGTATTTT.

The CDR3 spells CATAGGTTASTDTQYF. The CDR3 coding sequence is TGTGCCACTGCGGGGGGAACCACAGCTAGCACAGATACGCAGTATTTT. V usage is TRBV15 and J usage is TRBJ2-3; 8 bases match TRBD2. V dropped 9 bases and J dropped 0; count of bases not matched to a gene: 11. The germline V gene has CDR1 LNHNV and CDR2 YYDKDF (reference sequence). This CDR3 contains 16 residues.

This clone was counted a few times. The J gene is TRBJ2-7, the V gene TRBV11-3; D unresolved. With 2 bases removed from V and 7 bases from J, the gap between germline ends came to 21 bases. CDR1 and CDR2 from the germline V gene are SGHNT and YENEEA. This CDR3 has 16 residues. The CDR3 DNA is TGTGCCAGCAGCTTACAAGATAGTATTAGCCGTGGGGAGCAGTACTTC. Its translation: CASSLQDSISRGEQYF.

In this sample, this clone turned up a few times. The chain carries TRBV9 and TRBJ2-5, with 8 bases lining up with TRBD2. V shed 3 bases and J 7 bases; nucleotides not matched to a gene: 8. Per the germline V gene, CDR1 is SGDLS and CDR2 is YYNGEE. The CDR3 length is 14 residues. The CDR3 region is CASSAQAGVGTQYF. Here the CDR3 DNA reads TGTGCCAGCAGCGCGCAAGCGGGAGTGGGGACCCAGTACTTC.

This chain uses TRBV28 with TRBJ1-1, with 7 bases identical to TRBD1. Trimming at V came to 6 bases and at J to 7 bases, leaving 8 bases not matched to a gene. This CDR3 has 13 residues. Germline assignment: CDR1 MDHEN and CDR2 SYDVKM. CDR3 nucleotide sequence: TGTGCCAGCAGCGCGACAGGGCGAATTGAAGCTTTCTTT. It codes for CASSATGRIEAFF.

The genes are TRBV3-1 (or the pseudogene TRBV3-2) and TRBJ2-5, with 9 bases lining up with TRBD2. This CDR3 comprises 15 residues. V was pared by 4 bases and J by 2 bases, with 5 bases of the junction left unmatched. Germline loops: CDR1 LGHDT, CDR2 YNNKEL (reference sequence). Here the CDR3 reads CASSRGTSLQETQYF. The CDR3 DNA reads TGTGCCAGCAGCCGGGGGACTAGCCTACAAGAGACCCAGTACTTC.

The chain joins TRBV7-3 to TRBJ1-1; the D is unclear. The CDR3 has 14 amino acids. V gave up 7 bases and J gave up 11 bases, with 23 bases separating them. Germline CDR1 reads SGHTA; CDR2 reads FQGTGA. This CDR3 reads CASTGLPGILGAFF. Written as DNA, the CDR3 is TGTGCCAGCACGGGTCTACCGGGGATATTGGGCGCTTTCTTT. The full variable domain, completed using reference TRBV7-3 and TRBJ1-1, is GAGVSQTPSNKVTEKGKYVELRCDPISGHTALYWYRQSLGQGPEFLIYFQGTGAADDSGLPNDRFFAVRPEGSVSTLKIQRTERGDSAVYLCASTGLPGILGAFFGQGTRLTVV.

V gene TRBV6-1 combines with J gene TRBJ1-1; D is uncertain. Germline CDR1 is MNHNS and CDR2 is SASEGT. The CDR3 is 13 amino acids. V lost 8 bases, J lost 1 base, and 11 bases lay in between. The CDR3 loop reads CASALNRNTEAFF. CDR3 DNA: TGTGCCAGCGCCTTGAACAGGAACACTGAAGCTTTCTTT.

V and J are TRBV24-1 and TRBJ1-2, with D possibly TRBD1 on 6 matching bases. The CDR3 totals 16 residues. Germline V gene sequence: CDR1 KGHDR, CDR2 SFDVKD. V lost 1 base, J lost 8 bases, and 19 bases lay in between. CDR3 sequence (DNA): TGTGCCACCAGTGATTTTCGGGCACAGGGTTGGGCAGGCTACACCTTC. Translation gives CATSDFRAQGWAGYTF.

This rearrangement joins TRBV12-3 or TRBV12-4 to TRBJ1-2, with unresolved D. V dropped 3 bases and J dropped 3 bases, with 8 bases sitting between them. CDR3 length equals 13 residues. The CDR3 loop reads CASSLAQYYGYTF. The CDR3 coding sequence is TGTGCCAGCAGTTTGGCACAGTACTATGGCTACACCTTC.

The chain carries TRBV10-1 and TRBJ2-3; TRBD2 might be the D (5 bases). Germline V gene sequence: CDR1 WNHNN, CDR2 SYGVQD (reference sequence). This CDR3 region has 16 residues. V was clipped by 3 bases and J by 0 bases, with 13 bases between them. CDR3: CASSDRGAPSTDTQYF. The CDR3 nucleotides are TGCGCCAGCAGTGATCGGGGAGCCCCTAGCACAGATACGCAGTATTTT.

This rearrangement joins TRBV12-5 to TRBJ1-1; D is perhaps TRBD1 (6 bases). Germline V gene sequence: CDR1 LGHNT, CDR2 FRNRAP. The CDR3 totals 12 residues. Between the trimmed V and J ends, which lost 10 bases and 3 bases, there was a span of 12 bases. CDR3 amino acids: CATQGRYTEAFF. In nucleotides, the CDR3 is TGTGCTACACAGGGAAGGTACACTGAAGCTTTCTTT.

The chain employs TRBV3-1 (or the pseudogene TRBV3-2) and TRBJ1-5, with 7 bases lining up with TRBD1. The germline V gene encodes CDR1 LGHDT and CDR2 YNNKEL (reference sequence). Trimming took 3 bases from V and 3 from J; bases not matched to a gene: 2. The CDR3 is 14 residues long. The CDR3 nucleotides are TGTGCCAGCAGCCAGACAGGGAACAATCAGCCCCAGCATTTT. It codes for CASSQTGNNQPQHF.

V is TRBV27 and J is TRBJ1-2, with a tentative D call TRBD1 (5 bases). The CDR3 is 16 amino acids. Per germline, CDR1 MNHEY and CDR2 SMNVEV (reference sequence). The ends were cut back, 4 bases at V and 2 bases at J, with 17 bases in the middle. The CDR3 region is CASSSAGLDSNYGYTF. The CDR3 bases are TGTGCCAGCAGTTCAGCGGGACTGGATTCCAACTATGGCTACACCTTC.

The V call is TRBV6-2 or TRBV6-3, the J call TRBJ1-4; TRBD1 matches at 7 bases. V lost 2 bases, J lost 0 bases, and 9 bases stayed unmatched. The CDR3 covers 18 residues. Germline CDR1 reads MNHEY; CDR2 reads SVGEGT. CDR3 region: CASSYDGTAGATNEKLFF. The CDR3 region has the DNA TGTGCCAGCAGTTACGATGGGACAGCGGGAGCAACTAATGAAAAACTGTTTTTT.

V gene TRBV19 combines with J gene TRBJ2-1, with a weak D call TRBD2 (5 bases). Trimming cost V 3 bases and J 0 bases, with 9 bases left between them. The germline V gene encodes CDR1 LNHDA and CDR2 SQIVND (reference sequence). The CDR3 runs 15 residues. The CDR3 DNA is TGTGCCAGTAGTATTCGTCGGGACTCCTACAATGAGCAGTTCTTC. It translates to CASSIRRDSYNEQFF.

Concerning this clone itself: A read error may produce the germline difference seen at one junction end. The CDR3: CASSLDRVNSPLHF. CDR3 sequence (DNA): TGTGCCAGCAGTTTGGACAGGGTGAATTCACCCCTCCACTTT. The chain joins TRBV5-5 to TRBJ1-6; 8 bases match TRBD1. Per germline, CDR1 SGHKS and CDR2 YYEKEE (reference sequence). The CDR3 runs 14 residues. Full variable domain (remainder filled in from reference TRBV5-5 and TRBJ1-6): DAGVTQSPTHLIKTRGQQVTLRCSPISGHKSVSWYQQVLGQGPQFIFQYYEKEERGRGNFPDRFSARQFPNYSSELNVNALLLGDSALYLCASSLDRVNSPLHFGNGTRLTVT.

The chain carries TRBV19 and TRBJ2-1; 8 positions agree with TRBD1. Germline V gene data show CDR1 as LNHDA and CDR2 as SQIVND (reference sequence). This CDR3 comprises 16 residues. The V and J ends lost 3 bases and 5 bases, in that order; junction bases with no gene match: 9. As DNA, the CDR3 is TGTGCCAGTAGTATCCCGTGGACAGGGAAGGACAATGAGCAGTTCTTC. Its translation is CASSIPWTGKDNEQFF.

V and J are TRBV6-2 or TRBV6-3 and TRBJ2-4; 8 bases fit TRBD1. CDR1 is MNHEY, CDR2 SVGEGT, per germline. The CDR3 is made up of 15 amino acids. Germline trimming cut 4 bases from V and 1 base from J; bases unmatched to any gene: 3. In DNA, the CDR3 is TGTGCCAGCAGTTTCAGGGGGCTTGCCAAAAACATTCAGTACTTC. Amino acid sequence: CASSFRGLAKNIQYF.